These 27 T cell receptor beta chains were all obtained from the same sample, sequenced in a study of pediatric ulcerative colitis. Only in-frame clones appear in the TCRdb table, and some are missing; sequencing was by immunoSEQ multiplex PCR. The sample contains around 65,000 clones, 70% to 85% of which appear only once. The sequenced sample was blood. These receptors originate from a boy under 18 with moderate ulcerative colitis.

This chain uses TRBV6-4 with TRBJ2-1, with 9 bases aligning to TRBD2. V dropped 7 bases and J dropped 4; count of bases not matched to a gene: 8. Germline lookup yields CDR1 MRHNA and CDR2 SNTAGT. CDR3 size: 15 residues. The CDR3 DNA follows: TGTGCCAGCACCTCTGGGCTAGCGGGATACAATGAGCAGTTCTTC. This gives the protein CASTSGLAGYNEQFF.

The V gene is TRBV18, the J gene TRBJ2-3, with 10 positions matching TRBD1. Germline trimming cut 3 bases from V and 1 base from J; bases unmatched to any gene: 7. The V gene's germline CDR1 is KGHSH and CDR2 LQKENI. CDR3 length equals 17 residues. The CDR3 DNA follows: TGTGCCAGCTCACCGCGGACAGGGGGGGATGGCACAGATACGCAGTATTTT. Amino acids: CASSPRTGGDGTDTQYF.

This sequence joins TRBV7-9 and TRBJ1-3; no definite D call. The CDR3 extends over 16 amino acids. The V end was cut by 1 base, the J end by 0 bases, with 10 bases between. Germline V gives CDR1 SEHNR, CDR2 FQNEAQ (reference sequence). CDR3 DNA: TGTGCCAGCAGCTTAGAGGCAGGAAGCTCTGGAAACACCATATATTTT. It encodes CASSLEAGSSGNTIYF.

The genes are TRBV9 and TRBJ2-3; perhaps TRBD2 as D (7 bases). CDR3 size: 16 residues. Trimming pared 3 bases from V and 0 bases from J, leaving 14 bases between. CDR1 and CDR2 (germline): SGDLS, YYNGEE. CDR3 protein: CASSGKGGSSTDTQYF. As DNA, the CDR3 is TGTGCCAGCAGCGGAAAGGGGGGGAGCAGCACAGATACGCAGTATTTT.

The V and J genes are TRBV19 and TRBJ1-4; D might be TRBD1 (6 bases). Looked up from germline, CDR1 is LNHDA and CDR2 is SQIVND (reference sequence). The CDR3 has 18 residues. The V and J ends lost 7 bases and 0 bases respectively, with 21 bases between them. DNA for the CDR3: TGTGCCAGTAATAGACAGGCCTCGGCCGTTGCAACTAATGAAAAACTGTTTTTT. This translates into CASNRQASAVATNEKLFF. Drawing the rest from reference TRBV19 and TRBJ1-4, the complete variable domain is DGGITQSPKYLFRKEGQNVTLSCEQNLNHDAMYWYRQDPGQGLRLIYYSQIVNDFQKGDIAEGYSVSREKKESFPLTVTSAQKNPTAFYLCASNRQASAVATNEKLFFGSGTQLSVL.

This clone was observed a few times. The CDR3 region is CAWSGSSLTYEQYF. As DNA, the CDR3 is TGTGCCTGGAGCGGGTCGTCCCTAACCTACGAGCAGTACTTC. The chain employs TRBV30 and TRBJ2-7, with D unresolved. The V gene lost 3 bases and the J gene lost 2 bases, with 14 bases spanning the gap. Germline V gene lookup returns CDR1 GTSNPN and CDR2 SVGIG (reference sequence). This CDR3 region has 14 residues.

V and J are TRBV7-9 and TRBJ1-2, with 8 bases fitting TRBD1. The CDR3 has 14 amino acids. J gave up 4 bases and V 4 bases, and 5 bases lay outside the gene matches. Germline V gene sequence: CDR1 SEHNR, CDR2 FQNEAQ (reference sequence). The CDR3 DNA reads TGTGCCAGCAGCTCACAGGGGGTGGGCTATGGCTACACCTTC. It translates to CASSSQGVGYGYTF.

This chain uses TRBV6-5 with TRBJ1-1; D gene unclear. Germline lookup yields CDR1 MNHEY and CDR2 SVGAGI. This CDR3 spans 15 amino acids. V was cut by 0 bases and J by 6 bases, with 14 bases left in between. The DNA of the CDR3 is TGTGCCAGCAGTTACTCTGATGGAGGGCACGCTGAAGCTTTCTTT. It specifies CASSYSDGGHAEAFF.

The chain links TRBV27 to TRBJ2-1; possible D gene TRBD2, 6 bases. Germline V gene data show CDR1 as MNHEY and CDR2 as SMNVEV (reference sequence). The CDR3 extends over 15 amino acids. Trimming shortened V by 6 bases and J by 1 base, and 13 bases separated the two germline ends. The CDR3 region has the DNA TGTGCCAGCAGAAGCGGGCAGGGTTCCTACAATGAGCAGTTCTTC. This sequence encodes CASRSGQGSYNEQFF.

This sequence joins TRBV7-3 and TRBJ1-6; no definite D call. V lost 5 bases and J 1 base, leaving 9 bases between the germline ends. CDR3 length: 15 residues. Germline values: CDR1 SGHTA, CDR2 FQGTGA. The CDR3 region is CASSVTDSYNSPLHF. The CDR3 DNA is TGTGCCAGCAGCGTGACGGATTCCTATAATTCACCCCTCCACTTT.

CDR3 in amino acids: CASSIVGTASYTEAFF. For the CDR3, the DNA is TGTGCCAGTAGTATAGTAGGGACCGCATCTTACACTGAAGCTTTCTTT. The V gene is TRBV19, the J gene TRBJ1-1; a possible D gene is TRBD1 (5 bases). Germline V gives CDR1 LNHDA, CDR2 SQIVND (reference sequence). Trimming pared 1 base from V and 3 bases from J, leaving 15 bases between. CDR3 length: 16 amino acids. Full variable domain (rest looked up from reference TRBV19 and TRBJ1-1): DGGITQSPKYLFRKEGQNVTLSCEQNLNHDAMYWYRQDPGQGLRLIYYSQIVNDFQKGDIAEGYSVSREKKESFPLTVTSAQKNPTAFYLCASSIVGTASYTEAFFGQGTRLTVV.

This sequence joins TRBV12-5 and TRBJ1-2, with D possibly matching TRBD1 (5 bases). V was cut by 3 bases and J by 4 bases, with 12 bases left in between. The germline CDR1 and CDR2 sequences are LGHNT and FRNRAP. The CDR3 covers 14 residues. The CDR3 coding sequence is TGTGCTAGTGGTTTTAGTCCAGGGATCTATGGCTACACCTTC. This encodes CASGFSPGIYGYTF. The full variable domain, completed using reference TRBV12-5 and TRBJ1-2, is DARVTQTPRHKVTEMGQEVTMRCQPILGHNTVFWYRQTMMQGLELLAYFRNRAPLDDSGMPKDRFSAEMPDATLATLKIQPSEPRDSAVYFCASGFSPGIYGYTFGSGTRLTVV.

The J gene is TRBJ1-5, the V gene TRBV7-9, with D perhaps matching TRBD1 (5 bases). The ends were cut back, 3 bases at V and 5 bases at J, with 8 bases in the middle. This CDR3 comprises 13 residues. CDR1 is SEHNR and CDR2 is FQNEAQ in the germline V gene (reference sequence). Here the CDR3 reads CASSFQGDQPQHF. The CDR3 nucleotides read TGTGCCAGCAGCTTTCAGGGAGATCAGCCCCAGCATTTT.

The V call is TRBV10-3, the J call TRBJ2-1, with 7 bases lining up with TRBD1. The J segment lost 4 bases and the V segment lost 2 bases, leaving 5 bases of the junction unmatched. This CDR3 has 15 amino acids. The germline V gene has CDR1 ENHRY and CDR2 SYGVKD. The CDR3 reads CAISERGQPYNEQFF. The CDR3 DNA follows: TGTGCCATCAGTGAGAGGGGACAGCCATACAATGAGCAGTTCTTC.

This CDR3 reads CATGAREVVTQYF. The CDR3, as DNA: TGTGCCACCGGGGCGCGGGAGGTCGTGACGCAGTATTTT. The J gene is TRBJ2-3, the V gene TRBV6-5; TRBD2 matches at 8 bases. The CDR3 length is 13 residues. Germline loops: CDR1 MNHEY, CDR2 SVGAGI. After removal of 10 bases from V and 9 bases from J, the junction contained 12 bases not matched to a gene.

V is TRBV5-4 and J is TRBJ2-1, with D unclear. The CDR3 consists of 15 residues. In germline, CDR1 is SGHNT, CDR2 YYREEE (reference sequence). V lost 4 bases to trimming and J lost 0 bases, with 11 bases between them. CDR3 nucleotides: TGTGCCAGCAGCCATTCAAGTTTCTCCTACAATGAGCAGTTCTTC. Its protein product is CASSHSSFSYNEQFF.

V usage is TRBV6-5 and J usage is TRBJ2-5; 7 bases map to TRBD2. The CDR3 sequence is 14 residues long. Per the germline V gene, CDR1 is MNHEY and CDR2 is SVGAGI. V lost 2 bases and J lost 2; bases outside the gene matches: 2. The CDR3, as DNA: TGTGCCAGCAGTTACGGGGGGGAGCAAGAGACCCAGTACTTC. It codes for CASSYGGEQETQYF.

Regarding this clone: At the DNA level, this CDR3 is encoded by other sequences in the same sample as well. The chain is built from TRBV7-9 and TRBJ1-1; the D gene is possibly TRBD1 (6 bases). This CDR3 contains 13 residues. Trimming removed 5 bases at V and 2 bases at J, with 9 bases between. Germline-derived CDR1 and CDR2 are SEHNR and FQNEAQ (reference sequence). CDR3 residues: CASSLGTNTEAFF. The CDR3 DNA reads TGTGCCAGCAGCCTCGGGACAAACACTGAAGCTTTCTTT.

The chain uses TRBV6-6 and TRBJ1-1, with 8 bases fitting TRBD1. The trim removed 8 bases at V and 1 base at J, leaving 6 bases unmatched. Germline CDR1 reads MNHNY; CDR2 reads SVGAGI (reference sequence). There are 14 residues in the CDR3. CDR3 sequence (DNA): TGTGCCAGCCAGCGGACAGGGAGGAACACTGAAGCTTTCTTT. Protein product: CASQRTGRNTEAFF.

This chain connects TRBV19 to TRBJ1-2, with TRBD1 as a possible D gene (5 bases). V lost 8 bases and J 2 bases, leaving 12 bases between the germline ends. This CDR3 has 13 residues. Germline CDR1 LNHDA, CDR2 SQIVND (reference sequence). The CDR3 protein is CASAGQRNYGYTF. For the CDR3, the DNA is TGTGCCAGTGCTGGACAACGAAACTATGGCTACACCTTC.

The CDR3 DNA sequence: TGTGCCACCGAACAGGGGTTCTATGGCTACACCTTC. This translates into CATEQGFYGYTF. This chain links TRBV2 with TRBJ1-2; 7 bases line up with TRBD1. V lost 10 bases and J lost 4; bases outside the gene matches: 6. Germline V lookup: CDR1 SNHLY, CDR2 FYNNEI. CDR3 length equals 12 residues.

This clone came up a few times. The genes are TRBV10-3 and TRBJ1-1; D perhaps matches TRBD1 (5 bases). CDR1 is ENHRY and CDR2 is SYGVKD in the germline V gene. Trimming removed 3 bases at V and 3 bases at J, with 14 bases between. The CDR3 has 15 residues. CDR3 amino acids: CAISEGEERDTEAFF. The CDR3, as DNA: TGTGCCATCAGTGAAGGGGAGGAGAGGGACACTGAAGCTTTCTTT.

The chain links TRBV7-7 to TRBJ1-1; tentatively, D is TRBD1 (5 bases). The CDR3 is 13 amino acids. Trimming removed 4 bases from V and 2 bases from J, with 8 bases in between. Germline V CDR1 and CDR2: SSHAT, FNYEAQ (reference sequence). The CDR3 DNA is TGTGCCAGCAGCTGGACAAGAAACACTGAAGCTTTCTTT. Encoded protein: CASSWTRNTEAFF.

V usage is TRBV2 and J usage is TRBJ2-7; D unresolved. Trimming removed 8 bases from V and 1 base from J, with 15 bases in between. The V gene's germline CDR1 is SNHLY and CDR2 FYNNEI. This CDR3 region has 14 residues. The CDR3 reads CASSGTTASYEQYF. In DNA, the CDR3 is TGTGCCAGCTCCGGTACAACCGCTTCCTACGAGCAGTACTTC.

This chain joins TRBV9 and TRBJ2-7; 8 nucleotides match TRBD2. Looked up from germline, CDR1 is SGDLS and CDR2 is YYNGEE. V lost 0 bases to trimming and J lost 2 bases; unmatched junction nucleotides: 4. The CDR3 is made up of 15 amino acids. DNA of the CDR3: TGTGCCAGCAGCGTAGCCGGGGGGGCTCCCTACGAGCAGTACTTC. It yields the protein CASSVAGGAPYEQYF.

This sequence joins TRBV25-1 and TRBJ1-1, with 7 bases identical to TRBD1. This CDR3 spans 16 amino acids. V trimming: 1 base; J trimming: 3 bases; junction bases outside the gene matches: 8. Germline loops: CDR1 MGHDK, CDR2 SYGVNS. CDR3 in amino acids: CASSELRGRRDTEAFF. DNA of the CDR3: TGTGCCAGCAGTGAATTAAGGGGGCGCAGAGACACTGAAGCTTTCTTT.

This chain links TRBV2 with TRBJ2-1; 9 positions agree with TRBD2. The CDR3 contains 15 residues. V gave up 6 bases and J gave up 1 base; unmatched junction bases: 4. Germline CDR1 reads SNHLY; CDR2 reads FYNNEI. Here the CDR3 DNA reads TGTGCCAGCAGACCCGGACTAGCGTCCTACAATGAGCAGTTCTTC. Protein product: CASRPGLASYNEQFF.